What follows are 22 T cell receptor beta chains derived from one specimen sequenced in a study of Ad26.COV2.S vaccination and SARS-CoV-2 variants. The table came from immunoSEQ multiplex PCR; TCRdb's copy has only in-frame clones and leaves some out. The table records a few hundred thousand clones, more than 75% of them present only once. Documented treatment: around 19 received Ad26.COV2.S at low or high dose, single or two shots; about 5 received placebo; per-sample allocation not given. All samples were drawn on day 63, counting from the first vaccine or placebo injection. The starting material was peripheral blood, obtained in a trial of Ad26.COV2.S vaccine versus placebo. Source of these receptors: a person between 18 and 65 years old who received the Ad26.COV2.S COVID-19 vaccine or a placebo.

This clone came up once. The chain is built from TRBV9 and TRBJ1-5, with D maybe TRBD1 (5 bases). The V end lost 4 bases, the J end lost 5 bases, and 13 bases lay between the germline ends. Per the germline V gene, CDR1 is SGDLS and CDR2 is YYNGEE. This CDR3 is 14 amino acids long. The DNA of the CDR3 is TGTGCCAGCAGCCCCAACCCGGGGGATCAGCCCCAGCATTTT. It encodes CASSPNPGDQPQHF.

The chain has TRBV3-1 (or the pseudogene TRBV3-2) and TRBJ2-1; TRBD2 is a possible D gene (6 bases). Trimming took 0 bases from V and 2 from J, leaving 14 bases between them. The CDR3 length is 17 residues. The germline CDR1 and CDR2 sequences are LGHDT and YNNKEL (reference sequence). For the CDR3, the DNA is TGTGCCAGCAGCCAAGATCACCCGGGAGCCACCTACAATGAGCAGTTCTTC. Amino acid sequence: CASSQDHPGATYNEQFF.

This clone was observed once. The chain combines TRBV27 with TRBJ2-2, with D perhaps TRBD1 or TRBD2 (6 bases each). V lost 8 bases, J lost 9 bases, and 28 bases lay in between. The CDR3 has 17 residues. CDR1 is MNHEY, CDR2 SMNVEV, per germline (reference sequence). The CDR3 nucleotides read TGTGCCAGCCGAAGACAGGACGGGACTCTTCCTTCCAGGGAGCTGTTTTTT. It specifies CASRRQDGTLPSRELFF.

The rearrangement joins TRBV15 to TRBJ2-5; D gene ambiguous. The CDR3 has 15 residues. The germline gives CDR1 LNHNV, CDR2 YYDKDF (reference sequence). V was shortened by 0 bases and J by 5 bases, with 13 bases between the two germline ends. The CDR3 loop reads CATSREGGVGETQYF. The CDR3 nucleotides read TGTGCCACCAGCAGAGAGGGTGGGGTGGGCGAGACCCAGTACTTC.

J is TRBJ1-1 and V is TRBV21-1; the table's TRBD1 call for D was not verified on the DNA. TRBV21-1 is an annotated pseudogene. The CDR3 has 18 residues. The CDR3 bases are TGTGCCAGCAGCAAAGCCGTCCCGGGGACAGGGGAAAACACTGAAGCTTTCTTT. Translation gives CASSKAVPGTGENTEAFF.

The chain joins TRBV2 to TRBJ1-3; 7 bases line up with TRBD1. The CDR3 has 14 residues. Germline CDR1 reads SNHLY; CDR2 reads FYNNEI. The J segment lost 2 bases and the V segment lost 6 bases, leaving 4 bases of the junction unmatched. In nucleotides, the CDR3 is TGTGCCAGCAGACTCACAGGGGCTGGAAACACCATATATTTT. Protein product: CASRLTGAGNTIYF.

The chain uses TRBV20-1 and TRBJ2-1; D uncertain. The V end lost 5 bases, the J end lost 7 bases, and 6 bases lay between the germline ends. Looked up from germline, CDR1 is DFQATT and CDR2 is SNEGSKA (reference sequence). The CDR3 spans 10 residues. CDR3: CSAHDNEQFF. CDR3 sequence (DNA): TGCAGTGCTCACGATAATGAGCAGTTCTTC.

The V and J genes are TRBV19 and TRBJ1-1; D gene unclear. This CDR3 contains 14 residues. V dropped 0 bases and J dropped 4 bases, with 9 bases sitting between them. Germline V gives CDR1 LNHDA, CDR2 SQIVND (reference sequence). The CDR3 reads CASSIDSKGTEAFF. CDR3 nucleotide sequence: TGTGCCAGTAGTATAGACAGTAAAGGCACTGAAGCTTTCTTT.

The chain links TRBV6-5 to TRBJ1-2; 9 bases agree with TRBD1. The CDR3 runs to 15 residues. Losses at the gene ends were 1 base for V and 6 bases for J; bases not matched to a gene: 6. Germline V gene sequence: CDR1 MNHEY, CDR2 SVGAGI. CDR3 sequence (DNA): TGTGCCAGCAGTTACTTTCGGACAGGGGAGGATGGCTACACCTTC. Translating it yields CASSYFRTGEDGYTF.

The chain employs TRBV2 and TRBJ2-1, with TRBD1 as a possible D gene (5 bases). The CDR3 covers 15 residues. In germline, CDR1 is SNHLY, CDR2 FYNNEI. The V end was cut by 3 bases, the J end by 8 bases, with 17 bases between. CDR3 nucleotides: TGTGCCAGCAGTGAGGTCTCTAGAACAGGAGATGAGCAGTTCTTC. Translated: CASSEVSRTGDEQFF.

V usage is TRBV15 and J usage is TRBJ1-1; a weak D match, TRBD1 (5 bases). Germline V gene lookup returns CDR1 LNHNV and CDR2 YYDKDF (reference sequence). The CDR3 is made up of 15 amino acids. Trimming removed 0 bases from V and 1 base from J, with 9 bases in between. The CDR3 is CATSREIRGNTEAFF. CDR3 nucleotide sequence: TGTGCCACCAGCAGAGAAATAAGGGGGAACACTGAAGCTTTCTTT.

This clone showed up just once. J is TRBJ1-2 and V is TRBV29-1; maybe TRBD1 (5 bases). CDR3 length: 13 amino acids. The germline gives CDR1 SQVTM, CDR2 ANQGSEA. Between the trimmed V and J ends, which lost 6 bases and 8 bases, there was a span of 19 bases. CDR3 sequence (DNA): TGCAGCGTGGATACCGGGACGAGACGCGGCTACACCTTC. Its protein is CSVDTGTRRGYTF.

The CDR3 nucleotides are TGTGCCAGTAGTATGGCGGGCACTATGAACTATGGCTACACCTTC. Translated: CASSMAGTMNYGYTF. The V gene is TRBV19, the J gene TRBJ1-2; D is uncertain. Trimming shortened V by 3 bases and J by 2 bases, and 13 bases separated the two germline ends. Germline CDR1 LNHDA, CDR2 SQIVND (reference sequence). The CDR3 consists of 15 residues.

The rearrangement joins TRBV7-9 to TRBJ1-4, with a weak D call TRBD1 (6 bases). The CDR3 loop spans 15 amino acids. Trimming took 7 bases from V and 0 from J, leaving 12 bases between them. CDR1 SEHNR and CDR2 FQNEAQ come from the germline V gene (reference sequence). CDR3 sequence reads: CASIQTGPTNEKLFF. CDR3 DNA: TGTGCCAGCATCCAGACAGGACCAACTAATGAAAAACTGTTTTTT.

This chain links TRBV19 with TRBJ2-2, with D possibly matching TRBD1 (6 bases). Between the trimmed V and J ends, which lost 4 bases and 4 bases, there was a span of 16 bases. Germline V lookup: CDR1 LNHDA, CDR2 SQIVND (reference sequence). The CDR3 is 16 amino acids. CDR3 in DNA: TGTGCCAGTAGTAAGCTCAACAGGGACCTCACCGGGGAGCTGTTTTTT. Translation: CASSKLNRDLTGELFF.

This sequence joins TRBV5-1 and TRBJ1-2, with TRBD1 as a possible D gene (5 bases). CDR3 size: 11 residues. CDR1 and CDR2 from the germline V gene are SGHRS and YFSETQ. Trimming shortened V by 5 bases and J by 5 bases, and 7 bases separated the two germline ends. The CDR3 sequence is CASRSGYGYTF. CDR3 bases: TGCGCCAGCAGATCAGGGTATGGCTACACCTTC.

In its sample, this clone was seen a few times. The CDR3 region has the DNA TGTGCCAGCAGCCGAGAGACAGGGAATCAAGAGACCCAGTACTTC. It codes for CASSRETGNQETQYF. J is TRBJ2-5 and V is TRBV4-2; 7 bases fit TRBD1. Germline V gives CDR1 LGHNA, CDR2 YNFKEQ. This CDR3 is built from 15 residues. The trim removed 4 bases at V and 2 bases at J, leaving 7 bases unmatched.

This chain links TRBV6-6 with TRBJ2-7; 7 nucleotides match TRBD1. The CDR3 totals 14 residues. V shed 2 bases and J 2 bases; nucleotides not matched to a gene: 3. Germline CDR1 is MNHNY and CDR2 is SVGAGI (reference sequence). CDR3 residues: CASSYTTGPYEQYF. The CDR3 DNA is TGTGCCAGCAGTTACACGACAGGGCCCTACGAGCAGTACTTC.

V usage is TRBV12-3 or TRBV12-4 and J usage is TRBJ1-2; 9 bases are a match to TRBD1. This CDR3 is built from 12 residues. Unmatched junction bases numbered 4, after V lost 5 bases and J lost 9 bases. The CDR3 DNA sequence: TGTGCCAGCAGTCCGACAGGGGGACGCTACACCTTC. This sequence encodes CASSPTGGRYTF.

The chain carries TRBV7-3 and TRBJ2-1; no definite D call. The CDR3 totals 16 residues. V lost 5 bases and J lost 7, with 21 bases in between. Germline CDR1 reads SGHTA; CDR2 reads FQGTGA. CDR3 DNA sequence: TGTGCCAGCAGCGATTACGGTGGCAGGAGTCGGAATGAGCAGTTCTTC. Protein sequence: CASSDYGGRSRNEQFF. The full variable domain, with the rest looked up from reference TRBV7-3 and TRBJ2-1, is GAGVSQTPSNKVTEKGKYVELRCDPISGHTALYWYRQSLGQGPEFLIYFQGTGAADDSGLPNDRFFAVRPEGSVSTLKIQRTERGDSAVYLCASSDYGGRSRNEQFFGPGTRLTVL.

The rearrangement joins TRBV18 to TRBJ2-7, with TRBD2 as a possible D gene (5 bases). V gave up 6 bases and J gave up 6 bases, with 12 bases separating them. This CDR3 has 12 residues. Germline V lookup: CDR1 KGHSH, CDR2 LQKENI. The CDR3 DNA follows: TGTGCCAGCTCCCCCGGGGTGGGCGAGCAGTACTTC. It encodes CASSPGVGEQYF.

This clone was found once. The chain is built from TRBV7-8 and TRBJ2-7; 11 nucleotides agree with TRBD2. Unmatched junction bases numbered 18, after V lost 4 bases and J lost 7 bases. This CDR3 spans 18 amino acids. Germline loops: CDR1 SGHVS, CDR2 FQNEAQ. The CDR3 bases are TGTGCCAGCAGCTCTTATGGGGCCTTTAGCGGGGGGGCTAGAGAGCAGTACTTC. This encodes CASSSYGAFSGGAREQYF.